Listed below are T cell receptor beta chains from one sample, sequenced in a study of radiation and T cells in renal cell carcinoma. This table comes from immunoSEQ multiplex PCR, and its TCRdb copy is limited to in-frame clones, with some not included. The table shows around 80,000 clones, with roughly 82% occurring only once. Sample: blood, taken from a patient whose treatment included radiotherapy and nephrectomy. The receptors were sampled from a man in his 60s with renal cell carcinoma. Both conserved end residues are part of each CDR3. Each record gives: D gene, V gene, clone size, J gene, CDR3 DNA, CDR3 protein. The D gene is left open where the match is weak. Some rows have no size entry. The others give once, few or many, or a class for an expanded clone.

TRBD1	TRBV10-1	-	TRBJ2-3	TGCGCCAGCAGCCAAGGGACAGGAGGAATGTCTACGCAGTATTTT	CASSQGTGGMSTQYF
TRBD2	TRBV10-3	-	TRBJ2-1	TGTGCCAGTACCGGGACTAGCGGGAGGGATGAGCAGTTCTTC	CASTGTSGRDEQFF
-	TRBV10-1	-	TRBJ2-7	TGCGCCAGCAGTGAGGGCCCATCCTACGAGCAGTACTTC	CASSEGPSYEQYF
TRBD2	TRBV7-2	-	TRBJ2-7	TGTGCCAGCAGCTTACCGACTAGCGGGAGTTCCTACGAGCAGTACTTC	CASSLPTSGSSYEQYF
-	TRBV5-6	-	TRBJ2-3	TGTGCCAGCAGCTTGCGCCGGTTGATTCGGACAGATACGCAGTATTTT	CASSLRRLIRTDTQYF
TRBD2	TRBV25-1	-	TRBJ2-1	TGTGCGACTAAAGTAGAGGGAATGGCGGGGGACTACAATGAGCAGTTCTTC	CATKVEGMAGDYNEQFF
TRBD2	TRBV11-3	-	TRBJ2-3	TGTGCCAGCGCATTAGCGGGGCGTAGCACAGATACGCAGTATTTT	CASALAGRSTDTQYF
TRBD1	TRBV19	once	TRBJ2-7	TGTGCCAGTAGGGACAGGGTTGACGAGCAGTACTTC	CASRDRVDEQYF
-	TRBV4-1	-	TRBJ2-1	TGCGCCAGCAGCCAACCTGGGGACCCTGACAATGAGCAGTTCTTC	CASSQPGDPDNEQFF
-	TRBV11-1	-	TRBJ2-5	TGTGCCAGCAGCTTAGGGAGAAATACAGCGTTCGGAGAGACCCAGTACTTC	CASSLGRNTAFGETQYF
-	TRBV6-6	-	TRBJ2-7	TGTGCCAGCAGCATATACCAAGGGCTCGAGCAGTACTTC	CASSIYQGLEQYF
-	TRBV7-2	-	TRBJ2-1	TGTGCCAGCAGCTTAGAACTAGGGGATGAGCAGTTCTTC	CASSLELGDEQFF
TRBD1	TRBV28	few	TRBJ2-7	TGTGCCAGCAGGGAACAGGGGGCCTCATCTGAGGAGCAGTACTTC	CASREQGASSEEQYF
TRBD1	TRBV5-4	-	TRBJ1-1	TGTGCCAGCAGTGAGACAGGGAAGGCTTTCTTT	CASSETGKAFF
-	TRBV28	-	TRBJ1-5	TGTGCCAGCAGTATCCCAGGGAGTACGGGACAGCCCCAGCATTTT	CASSIPGSTGQPQHF
TRBD2	TRBV25-1	-	TRBJ2-5	TGTGCCAGCAGTGACGGGACTAGCGAGTACCAAGAGACCCAGTACTTC	CASSDGTSEYQETQYF
-	TRBV18	-	TRBJ2-3	TGTGCCAGCTCACTCCGTTCAGATACGCAGTATTTT	CASSLRSDTQYF
TRBD1	TRBV4-1	-	TRBJ2-2	TGCGCCAGCAGCCAAGTAAGGGGGCGGTATACCGGGGAGCTGTTTTTT	CASSQVRGRYTGELFF
TRBD1	TRBV6-1	few	TRBJ2-7	TGTGCCAGCAGTGGCCGGGACAGGGCTTCCTACGAGCAGTACTTC	CASSGRDRASYEQYF
-	TRBV18	-	TRBJ1-1	TGTGCCAGCTCACTGAATCAAGTGAACACTGAAGCTTTCTTT	CASSLNQVNTEAFF
-	TRBV5-6	-	TRBJ1-6	TGTGCCAGCAGCTTGGCCAATAATTCACCCCTCCACTTT	CASSLANNSPLHF
-	TRBV6-1	-	TRBJ2-4	TGTGCCAGCAGTGATAGGTCCCTTGGGTATCTAAAAAACATTCAGTACTTC	CASSDRSLGYLKNIQYF
TRBD2	TRBV6-6	-	TRBJ2-7	TGTGCCAGCAGGGATCTAGCGGGAGGGTCCTACGAGCAGTACTTC	CASRDLAGGSYEQYF
-	TRBV6-4	-	TRBJ2-2	TGTGCCAGCAGTTCAGTGACCGGGGAGCTGTTTTTT	CASSSVTGELFF
-	TRBV27	-	TRBJ2-7	TGTGCCAGCACGGCTGATAACTCCTACGAGCAGTACTTC	CASTADNSYEQYF
TRBD1	TRBV7-6	few	TRBJ1-1	TGTGCCAGCAGCTTAGCGGAACAGGGGGCATTGGTAGGGACTGAAGCTTTCTTT	CASSLAEQGALVGTEAFF
-	TRBV28	-	TRBJ1-4	TGTGCCAGCAGTCCCGGCGGGGAGGAATCGGAAAAACTGTTTTTT	CASSPGGEESEKLFF
-	TRBV6-6	-	TRBJ1-2	TGTGCCAGCAACCCGACGGGGAACGGCTACACCTTC	CASNPTGNGYTF
-	TRBV15	-	TRBJ2-7	TGTGCCACCAGCAGAGATTGGGGCAGGCAGAACGAGCAGTACTTC	CATSRDWGRQNEQYF
-	TRBV9	-	TRBJ1-4	TGTGCCAGCAGCGCTGAGGATGCAACTAATGAAAAACTGTTTTTT	CASSAEDATNEKLFF
-	TRBV18	-	TRBJ2-1	TGTGCCAGCTCACCACGTACAGGGAGCTCCTACAATGAGCAGTTCTTC	CASSPRTGSSYNEQFF
-	TRBV19	-	TRBJ2-2	TGTGCCAGTAGTAACTTCCAGGCCACCGGGGAGCTGTTTTTT	CASSNFQATGELFF
TRBD1	TRBV28	-	TRBJ1-1	TGTGCCAGCAGTTTAATAGGATGGTCAGGGGGCATGAACACTGAAGCTTTCTTT	CASSLIGWSGGMNTEAFF
TRBD2	TRBV9	-	TRBJ2-7	TGTGCCAGCAGCGTCGGACCGGGACTAGCGGGAGGGCCCTACGAGCAGTACTTC	CASSVGPGLAGGPYEQYF
-	TRBV6-5	-	TRBJ2-2	TGTGCCAGCATCGGGGTCCCGAACACCGGGGAGCTGTTTTTT	CASIGVPNTGELFF
TRBD2	TRBV11-1	-	TRBJ2-3	TGTGCCAGCAGCTTGCTAGCGGGTGTCGAGGATACGCAGTATTTT	CASSLLAGVEDTQYF
-	TRBV28	-	TRBJ2-2	TGTGCCAGCATGGTCCGGGGTGGTACCGGGGAGCTGTTTTTT	CASMVRGGTGELFF
-	TRBV7-2	-	TRBJ2-7	TGTGCCAGCAGCCCTTCCGCCGGGACTCTGTACGAGCAGTACTTC	CASSPSAGTLYEQYF
TRBD2	TRBV19	-	TRBJ2-5	TGTGCCAGTACCGCGACGGGACTAGCGGGGGAGACCCAGTACTTC	CASTATGLAGETQYF
-	TRBV4-3	-	TRBJ2-1	TGCGCCAGCAGCCTTGAGCGGACCTCCTACAATGAGCAGTTCTTC	CASSLERTSYNEQFF
TRBD2	TRBV14	-	TRBJ2-7	TGTGCCAGCAGCGCGCGACTAGCGGGAGTGGGCGAGCAGTACTTC	CASSARLAGVGEQYF
-	TRBV13	-	TRBJ2-7	TGTGCCAGCAGCTTAGGGCCACCACGACAACAATTC	CASSLGPPRQQF
TRBD2	TRBV28	-	TRBJ2-1	TGTGCCAGCAGTTTGGTCCTAGCGGCATACAATGAGCAGTTCTTC	CASSLVLAAYNEQFF
TRBD2	TRBV2	-	TRBJ2-1	TGTGCCAGCAGGCCGGGACTAGCGGGAGTAGTGCAGTTCTTC	CASRPGLAGVVQFF
-	TRBV5-1	-	TRBJ2-7	TGCGCCAGCAGCCCCCAGACAGGAAGGTCCTACGAGCAGTACTTC	CASSPQTGRSYEQYF
TRBD1	TRBV6-1	once	TRBJ1-4	TGTGCCAGCAACGGGCTGGGACAGAGAAATGAAAAACTGTTTTTT	CASNGLGQRNEKLFF
-	TRBV14	-	TRBJ2-3	TGTGCCAGCAGCCTACAGAGGTTTAGCACAGATACGCAGTATTTT	CASSLQRFSTDTQYF
-	TRBV7-6	-	TRBJ1-2	TGTGCCAGCAGCTTACCAGGGAGGGATAAGGGCTACACCTTC	CASSLPGRDKGYTF
TRBD1	TRBV4-2	-	TRBJ2-3	TGTGCCAGCAGCCTTGCCCCTGGGACAGCAGATGGTACGCAGTATTTT	CASSLAPGTADGTQYF
TRBD2	TRBV6-1	-	TRBJ2-1	TGTGCCAGCAGTGCGCGGGGGTTCGCCTACAATGAGCAGTTCTTC	CASSARGFAYNEQFF
-	TRBV7-2	-	TRBJ1-5	TGTGCCAGCAGCTTAGCGTGGTCAGGGATCGATCAGCCCCAGCATTTT	CASSLAWSGIDQPQHF
-	TRBV5-1	once	TRBJ2-3	TGCGCCAGCAGCTTGGGTCGAGTTGGGCCCAAGAGCACAGATACGCAGTATTTT	CASSLGRVGPKSTDTQYF
-	TRBV28	-	TRBJ2-5	TGTGCCAGCAGTTTAACAGGGGAGGTCCAAGAGACCCAGTACTTC	CASSLTGEVQETQYF
-	TRBV9	-	TRBJ2-4	TGTGCCAGCACCCCAGGGCTCGAAAACATTCAGTACTTC	CASTPGLENIQYF
-	TRBV7-2	-	TRBJ1-2	TGTGCCAGCAGCCCCGGGATCTTCGGTGGCTACACCTTC	CASSPGIFGGYTF